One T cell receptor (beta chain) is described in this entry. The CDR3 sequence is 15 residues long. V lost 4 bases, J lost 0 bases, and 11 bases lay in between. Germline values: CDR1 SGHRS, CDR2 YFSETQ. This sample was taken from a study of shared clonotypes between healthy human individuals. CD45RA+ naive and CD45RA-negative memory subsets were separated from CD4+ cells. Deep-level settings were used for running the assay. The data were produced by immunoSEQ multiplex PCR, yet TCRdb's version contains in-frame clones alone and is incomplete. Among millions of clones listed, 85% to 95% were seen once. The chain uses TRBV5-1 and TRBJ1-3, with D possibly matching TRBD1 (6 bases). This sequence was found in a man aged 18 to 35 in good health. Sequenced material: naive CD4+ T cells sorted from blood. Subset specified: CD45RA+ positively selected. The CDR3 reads CASSLQGYSGNTIYF. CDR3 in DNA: TGCGCCAGCAGCCTACAGGGTTACTCTGGAAACACCATATATTTT.